These 16 T cell receptor beta chains were all obtained from the same sample, sequenced in a study of blood T cell repertoires in COVID-19. Generated by immunoSEQ multiplex PCR, the TCRdb table keeps only in-frame clones and is missing some. Counted here are 90,000 to 95,000 clones, about 91% occurring once; the ten biggest clones make up around 8.1%. The sample comprised peripheral blood. The source of these receptors is a woman aged 70 to 79 with acute or convalescent COVID-19.

The rearrangement joins TRBV7-9 to TRBJ2-7, with TRBD1 matching 7 bases. CDR1 SEHNR and CDR2 FQNEAQ come from the germline V gene (reference sequence). This CDR3 has 13 residues. With 5 bases clipped from V and 1 base from J, the junction kept 2 bases outside the gene matches. The CDR3 region is CASSPGGSYEQYF. CDR3 coding DNA: TGTGCCAGCAGCCCAGGGGGTTCCTACGAGCAGTACTTC.

This sequence joins TRBV4-2 and TRBJ1-1, with D maybe TRBD1 (6 bases). V was cut by 3 bases and J by 1 base, with 15 bases left in between. Per germline, CDR1 LGHNA and CDR2 YNFKEQ. CDR3 length: 16 residues. CDR3 in DNA: TGTGCCAGCAGCCACACAAGGGGGGAGGGGAACACTGAAGCTTTCTTT. Translating it yields CASSHTRGEGNTEAFF.

V is TRBV27 and J is TRBJ2-7, with D tentatively TRBD1 (6 bases). CDR1 and CDR2 (germline): MNHEY, SMNVEV (reference sequence). Trimming cost V 1 base and J 3 bases, with 7 bases left between them. The CDR3 runs to 13 residues. The CDR3 nucleotides are TGTGCCAGCAGTTTATGGGGGCGCTACGAGCAGTACTTC. Its translation is CASSLWGRYEQYF.

This sequence joins TRBV5-1 and TRBJ2-1; 8 bases line up with TRBD2. Germline CDR1 reads SGHRS; CDR2 reads YFSETQ. This CDR3 contains 13 residues. V shed 4 bases, J shed 7 bases, and the junction held 4 bases outside the gene matches. The CDR3 loop reads CASSPGGANEQFF. CDR3 in DNA: TGCGCCAGCAGCCCCGGGGGGGCGAATGAGCAGTTCTTC.

As regards this clone: Within the sample, other DNA sequences also encode this same CDR3. The chain recombines TRBV5-1 with TRBJ2-3, with TRBD2 matching 8 bases. Germline V gene sequence: CDR1 SGHRS, CDR2 YFSETQ. After removal of 1 base from V and 1 base from J, the junction contained 2 bases not matched to a gene. This CDR3 is built from 15 residues. The CDR3 bases are TGCGCCAGCAGCTTGACTAGCGGACGCACAGATACGCAGTATTTT. Translation gives CASSLTSGRTDTQYF. The complete variable domain, with remaining parts taken from reference TRBV5-1 and TRBJ2-3, reads KAGVTQTPRYLIKTRGQQVTLSCSPISGHRSVSWYQQTPGQGLQFLFEYFSETQRNKGNFPGRFSGRQFSNSRSEMNVSTLELGDSALYLCASSLTSGRTDTQYFGPGTRLTVL.

J is TRBJ1-1 and V is TRBV5-5; 8 bases line up with TRBD1. The J segment lost 4 bases and the V segment lost 0 bases, leaving 11 bases of the junction unmatched. Germline V CDR1 and CDR2: SGHKS, YYEKEE (reference sequence). The CDR3 extends over 17 amino acids. The CDR3 loop reads CASSLDPGQGLSTEAFF. The CDR3 DNA follows: TGTGCCAGCAGCTTGGACCCCGGACAGGGCTTGAGCACTGAAGCTTTCTTT.

The chain carries TRBV18 and TRBJ2-7; unclear D gene. The V and J ends lost 3 bases and 1 base respectively, with 7 bases between them. The CDR3 loop spans 13 amino acids. Germline values: CDR1 KGHSH, CDR2 LQKENI. The CDR3 protein is CASSPRQSYEQYF. CDR3 DNA: TGTGCCAGCTCACCGCGGCAGTCCTACGAGCAGTACTTC.

The J gene is TRBJ2-5, the V gene TRBV5-4; maybe TRBD1 (6 bases). The germline gives CDR1 SGHNT, CDR2 YYREEE (reference sequence). V was clipped by 3 bases and J by 0 bases, with 9 bases between them. The CDR3 consists of 14 residues. The CDR3 sequence is CASSSGTNQETQYF. The CDR3 nucleotides read TGTGCCAGCAGCTCCGGGACAAACCAAGAGACCCAGTACTTC.

The chain uses TRBV19 and TRBJ1-2; unclear D gene. This CDR3 is built from 15 residues. CDR1 LNHDA and CDR2 SQIVND come from the germline V gene (reference sequence). Trimming cost V 3 bases and J 0 bases, with 11 bases left between them. The CDR3 sequence is CASSIDSRPNYGYTF. The CDR3 DNA reads TGTGCCAGTAGTATTGACTCCAGACCTAACTATGGCTACACCTTC.

The rearrangement links TRBV5-6 to TRBJ2-7; D might be TRBD2 (6 bases). Per the germline V gene, CDR1 is SGHDT and CDR2 is YYEEEE. There are 15 residues in the CDR3. V lost 4 bases and J 0 bases, leaving 14 bases between the germline ends. CDR3 bases: TGTGCCAGCAGCCCCGTTGGAGGGAGCTCCTACGAGCAGTACTTC. Translation: CASSPVGGSSYEQYF. Full variable domain (outside the CDR3, taken from reference TRBV5-6 and TRBJ2-7): DAGVTQSPTHLIKTRGQQVTLRCSPKSGHDTVSWYQQALGQGPQFIFQYYEEEERQRGNFPDRFSGHQFPNYSSELNVNALLLGDSALYLCASSPVGGSSYEQYFGPGTRLTVT.

The genes are TRBV27 and TRBJ2-5; TRBD1 is a possible D gene (5 bases). The CDR3 is made up of 15 amino acids. Germline V gives CDR1 MNHEY, CDR2 SMNVEV (reference sequence). Trimming shortened V by 5 bases and J by 2 bases, and 15 bases separated the two germline ends. The CDR3 is CASSNPRTGQETQYF. The CDR3 nucleotides are TGTGCCAGCAGTAACCCGCGAACAGGTCAAGAGACCCAGTACTTC.

The chain uses TRBV2 and TRBJ2-7; the D gene is possibly TRBD1 (5 bases). V was pared by 4 bases and J by 7 bases, with 17 bases between. The CDR3 contains 14 residues. Germline CDR1 and CDR2: SNHLY and FYNNEI. CDR3 residues: CASSVPGWDGEQYF. The CDR3 DNA follows: TGTGCCAGCAGTGTGCCAGGGTGGGATGGAGAGCAGTACTTC.

J is TRBJ2-5 and V is TRBV15; no clear D gene. This CDR3 is 15 amino acids long. Germline lookup yields CDR1 LNHNV and CDR2 YYDKDF (reference sequence). Trimming shortened V by 3 bases and J by 0 bases, and 11 bases separated the two germline ends. DNA for the CDR3: TGTGCCACCAGCAGTGCCCTTGAGTACCAAGAGACCCAGTACTTC. This encodes CATSSALEYQETQYF.

This clone was seen just once. The chain employs TRBV30 and TRBJ1-5, with 7 bases matching TRBD1. The CDR3 sequence is 15 residues long. CDR1 GTSNPN and CDR2 SVGIG come from the germline V gene (reference sequence). Trimming at V came to 0 bases and at J to 6 bases, leaving 8 bases not matched to a gene. The CDR3, as DNA: TGTGCCTGGAGTGTCTCAGGGGGTCGTAGTCAGCCCCAGCATTTT. This translates into CAWSVSGGRSQPQHF.

This chain links TRBV10-3 with TRBJ2-1; TRBD2 aligns across 15 bases. From germline, CDR1 is ENHRY and CDR2 SYGVKD. The V segment lost 10 bases and the J segment 9 bases; nucleotides outside the gene matches: 13. The CDR3 loop spans 16 amino acids. In nucleotides, the CDR3 is TGTGCCACCACCCCCGGACTAGCGGGAGGGCGGGCTGAGCAGTTCTTC. This gives the protein CATTPGLAGGRAEQFF.

The rearrangement joins TRBV6-5 to TRBJ1-6; possibly TRBD1 for D (6 bases). Per the germline V gene, CDR1 is MNHEY and CDR2 is SVGAGI. Trimming pared 4 bases from V and 9 bases from J, leaving 13 bases between. The CDR3 length is 14 residues. As DNA, the CDR3 is TGTGCCAGCAGTTTGTACAGGGTTGGTTCACCCCTCCACTTT. This sequence encodes CASSLYRVGSPLHF.